This TCR beta chain was obtained from a study of Siglec-9 on CD8 T cells in melanoma (dated by TCRdb to about 2019). Regarding the study in general: In this study, researchers looked at how Siglec-9 is expressed on CD8+ T cells and what Siglec-9 does to regulate T cells within the melanoma tumor microenvironment.

The library was prepared using the immunoSEQ multiplex PCR assay. TCRdb retrieved this table from immuneACCESS and kept in-frame rearrangements only. Not all clones are present; in checked studies, unresolved V genes account for under half, and no reason is known for the remainder. This sample comprises almost 30,000 clones, around three quarters of them detected only once. The ten largest account for roughly 6.3% of the sample. General study outcomes and caveats: According to the reported findings, Siglec-9 marked and regulated a subset of effector memory CD8+ T cells that seemed to build up inside melanoma tumors.

The CDR3 starts with the cysteine, ends with the phenylalanine, and has 14 residues. Only the CDR3 portion is preserved as DNA: 42 bases, with reading frame beginning at the first base. CDR1 and CDR2 (SQVTM, ANQGSEA) derive from the germline V gene. Note on this clone: The antigen it binds to is not known. No base qualities exist here, and no much larger clone lies one base off it.

The sequence was collected from a human donor in good health. Recombination joined TRBV29-1 with TRBJ1-2; 12 junctional bases match TRBD1. The sequencing sample was made of Siglec-9- CD8+ T cells sorted from blood. The meaning of the sample's cell subset or site label: CD8 T cells lacking Siglec-9. The CDR3 corresponds to CRDGGTGGPGGYTF. The sequenced DNA: TGCCGCGATGGGGGGACAGGGGGCCCGGGTGGCTACACCTTC.